Here is one T cell receptor beta chain with its context. As yet, its antigen is unknown. The sample comes from a study of cytomegalovirus exposure and HLA in healthy donors. Findings and caveats of the study: The sole available immune exposure information was CMV serostatus. A later look showed TCR association rates differing by HLA locus, highest for DRB1 and lowest for HLA-C.

Primers: 60 Vbeta forward and 13 Jbeta reverse. TCRdb's table, derived via immunoSEQ multiplex PCR, lists solely in-frame clones and lacks some. The repertoire holds more than 100,000 clones, with roughly 80% as singletons. Input material: PBMCs. The sequence was collected from a female donor in good health and CMV-seropositive.

The CDR3 sequence: CAWSVVGGTGELFF. The DNA for the CDR3 is TGTGCCTGGAGTGTTGTGGGGGGGACCGGGGAGCTGTTTTTT. This rearrangement joins TRBV30 to TRBJ2-2; 7 bases align to TRBD2. The CDR3 spans 14 residues. The ends lost 0 bases at V and 5 bases at J; junction bases unmatched: 3. Germline-derived CDR1 and CDR2 are GTSNPN and SVGIG (reference sequence).